This TCR beta chain emerged from a study of blood T cell repertoires in COVID-19. Turning to the study itself: T cells, B-cell-depleted T cells, or PBMCs supplied cDNA or gDNA.

Germline CDR1 is SGHTA and CDR2 is FQGNSA. Trimming at V came to 1 base and at J to 5 bases, leaving 1 base not matched to a gene. The CDR3 extends over 14 amino acids. A single count supports this clone. Participant age was about 18 to 89 years, and participants resided in fewer than 30 US areas. Assay used: immunoSEQ multiplex PCR; TCRdb lists only in-frame clones, some missing. The repertoire includes approximately 290,000 clones, about nine tenths of them detected once, and about 1.1% sits in the top ten. The sequence was obtained from a woman in her 30s who had recovered from COVID-19. The sequenced material came from PBMCs or T cells enriched from blood (not recorded which). This chain connects TRBV7-2 to TRBJ1-4; 7 positions agree with TRBD1. The CDR3 nucleotides read TGTGCCAGCAGCTTAGAGGGGGCGAATGAAAAACTGTTTTTT. It is translated as CASSLEGANEKLFF.